This record concerns one T cell receptor (beta chain) sequence. Antigen specificity is unknown. CD8+ and CD4+ T cells from blood underwent TCR beta sequencing, which was carried out in a high-throughput format. This sample is part of a study of CD8 T cells in Susac syndrome. 0.5 to 1 ug RNA was reverse transcribed with random hexamers. It was immunoSEQ multiplex PCR that amplified TCR beta CDR3 across 54 Vbeta and 13 Jbeta. TCRdb reprocessed the immunoSEQ multiplex PCR reads via MiXCR and lists one record per CDR3 protein. Among more than 150,000 distinct CDR3 sequences listed, approximately 95% were seen once. Regarding the study as a whole: The CD4+ T cell repertoires in Susac syndrome were not clonally expanded.

This clonotype was obtained from a human donor with Susac syndrome. The specimen sequenced was CD4+ T cells from PBMCs.

CDR3 protein: CATSRDPAAGGHEQYF. The CDR3 DNA reads as TGTGCCACCAGCAGAGACCCGGCCGCAGGGGGCCACGAGCAGTACTTC. The J gene is TRBJ2-7, the V gene TRBV15; 8 bases are a match to TRBD1. CDR1 and CDR2 (germline): LNHNV, YYDKDF (reference sequence). This CDR3 contains 16 residues. Trimming took 0 bases from V and 5 from J; bases not matched to a gene: 9.